One and the same sample provided the 21 T cell receptor beta chains below, sequenced in a study of radiotherapy plus CTLA-4 blockade in lung cancer. Sequenced by immunoSEQ multiplex PCR; TCRdb stores in-frame clones only, minus some. The table has tens of thousands of clones, roughly 86% seen once. The source material was peripheral blood, sampled from a patient treated with radiotherapy plus ipilimumab. These receptors all stem from a human donor with non-small cell lung cancer that progressed on radiotherapy plus ipilimumab.

This clone was counted a few times. The chain recombines TRBV18 with TRBJ2-7; 10 nucleotides agree with TRBD2. This CDR3 is built from 15 residues. CDR1 is KGHSH, CDR2 LQKENI, per germline. V shed 6 bases and J 0 bases; nucleotides not matched to a gene: 5. Written as DNA, the CDR3 is TGTGCCAGCTCCCCCACTAGCGGGGCCTCCTACGAGCAGTACTTC. It specifies CASSPTSGASYEQYF.

The CDR3 nucleotides are TGTGCCAGCAGTCCCCTCGATCTAGCTTTCTTT. It specifies CASSPLDLAFF. This chain uses TRBV6-6 with TRBJ1-1; D is uncertain. Germline values: CDR1 MNHNY, CDR2 SVGAGI (reference sequence). This CDR3 is 11 amino acids long. Trimming removed 5 bases from V and 10 bases from J, with 11 bases in between.

The CDR3 region is CASSDRGGETQYF. The CDR3 DNA is TGTGCCAGCAGTGACAGGGGTGGGGAGACCCAGTACTTC. The V and J genes are TRBV27 and TRBJ2-5; 8 bases match TRBD1. CDR1 and CDR2 (germline): MNHEY, SMNVEV (reference sequence). The CDR3 loop spans 13 amino acids. V gave up 5 bases and J gave up 5 bases; unmatched junction bases: 4.

The CDR3 sequence is CASSQDFLAGGTDTQYF. The DNA for the CDR3 is TGCGCCAGCAGCCAAGATTTTCTAGCGGGAGGAACAGATACGCAGTATTTT. The chain employs TRBV4-3 and TRBJ2-3, with 11 bases that match TRBD2. The CDR3 sequence is 17 residues long. V lost 0 bases to trimming and J lost 3 bases; unmatched junction nucleotides: 5. Germline loops: CDR1 LGHNA, CDR2 YSLEER.

The V and J genes are TRBV9 and TRBJ2-5; 12 bases are a match to TRBD2. The germline V gene encodes CDR1 SGDLS and CDR2 YYNGEE. V shed 0 bases, J shed 5 bases, and the junction held 8 bases outside the gene matches. There are 17 residues in the CDR3. CDR3 in amino acids: CASSVGTSGGPWETQYF. CDR3 in DNA: TGTGCCAGCAGCGTAGGAACTAGCGGGGGGCCGTGGGAGACCCAGTACTTC.

The genes are TRBV28 and TRBJ2-5; 12 nucleotides align to TRBD2. Germline V gene sequence: CDR1 MDHEN, CDR2 SYDVKM. The CDR3 sequence is 15 residues long. V shed 5 bases and J 5 bases; nucleotides not matched to a gene: 6. The CDR3 sequence: CASSATSGGWETQYF. The CDR3 DNA reads as TGTGCCAGCAGTGCCACTAGCGGGGGGTGGGAGACCCAGTACTTC.

This clone has only one observation. The chain joins TRBV4-1 to TRBJ1-3, with D uncertain. Trimming removed 0 bases at V and 11 bases at J, with 23 bases between. The germline V gene has CDR1 MGHRA and CDR2 YSYEKL. This CDR3 region has 17 residues. CDR3 DNA: TGCGCCAGCAGCCAAGAGGACCTTATACGCCAATCCTCAGCCATATATTTT. Its translation: CASSQEDLIRQSSAIYF.

The V call is TRBV13, the J call TRBJ1-1; a weak D match, TRBD1 (6 bases). CDR3 size: 12 residues. Per germline, CDR1 PRHDT and CDR2 FYEKMQ (reference sequence). V dropped 4 bases and J dropped 7 bases, with 10 bases sitting between them. CDR3 sequence reads: CASSSQGFEAFF. The CDR3 bases are TGTGCCAGCAGCTCACAGGGATTTGAAGCTTTCTTT.

The chain carries TRBV5-6 and TRBJ1-1; D is possibly TRBD1 (5 bases). Per the germline V gene, CDR1 is SGHDT and CDR2 is YYEEEE. V shed 6 bases and J shed 0 bases, with 9 bases lying between them. The length of the CDR3 is 13 residues. This chain's CDR3 is CASTRDVNTEAFF. The DNA for the CDR3 is TGTGCCAGCACCCGGGACGTGAACACTGAAGCTTTCTTT.

This chain joins TRBV11-3 and TRBJ2-7, with TRBD1 identical over 8 bases. CDR3 length equals 15 residues. CDR1 and CDR2 from the germline V gene are SGHNT and YENEEA. V shed 1 base and J 6 bases; nucleotides not matched to a gene: 8. The CDR3 here is CASSLGTGFVGEQYF. CDR3 in DNA: TGTGCCAGCAGCTTAGGGACAGGGTTTGTAGGCGAGCAGTACTTC.

V is TRBV6-6 and J is TRBJ2-1; D gene ambiguous. Deletions cut 7 bases from V and 0 bases from J, with 13 bases between. This CDR3 contains 15 residues. Germline CDR1 and CDR2: MNHNY and SVGAGI (reference sequence). This CDR3 is CASTFLGSSYNEQFF. In nucleotides, the CDR3 is TGTGCCAGCACCTTCTTAGGGTCCTCCTACAATGAGCAGTTCTTC.

This chain joins TRBV6-1 and TRBJ2-7; 10 bases line up with TRBD1. CDR1 and CDR2 from the germline V gene are MNHNS and SASEGT. This CDR3 contains 14 residues. The trim removed 7 bases at V and 3 bases at J, leaving 6 bases unmatched. The CDR3 nucleotides read TGTGCCAGCAAGACGACAGGGGGCTGCTACGAGCAGTACTTC. This encodes CASKTTGGCYEQYF.

This clone was recorded a few times. V usage is TRBV4-2 and J usage is TRBJ1-5, with D perhaps matching TRBD1 (5 bases). CDR1 and CDR2 (germline): LGHNA, YNFKEQ. The CDR3 covers 14 residues. Trimming removed 4 bases from V and 5 bases from J, with 12 bases in between. The DNA of the CDR3 is TGTGCCAGCAGCCGCGCGCTGGGGGATCAGCCCCAGCATTTT. Amino acids: CASSRALGDQPQHF.

CDR3 amino acids: CASSQTGTGDEKLFF. CDR3 sequence (DNA): TGTGCCAGCAGCCAAACCGGGACAGGGGATGAAAAACTGTTTTTT. V is TRBV2 and J is TRBJ1-4, with 10 bases fitting TRBD1. V dropped 6 bases and J dropped 6; count of bases not matched to a gene: 7. This CDR3 has 15 residues. Germline V CDR1 and CDR2: SNHLY, FYNNEI.

As for this clone: Other DNA sequences within the sample encode an identical CDR3. This chain links TRBV5-1 with TRBJ2-3; D remains ambiguous. The germline V gene has CDR1 SGHRS and CDR2 YFSETQ. CDR3 size: 11 residues. V lost 2 bases to trimming and J lost 2 bases, with 0 bases between them. The CDR3 is CASSFTDTQYF. CDR3 sequence (DNA): TGCGCCAGCAGCTTCACAGATACGCAGTATTTT.

V gene TRBV5-6 combines with J gene TRBJ2-7, with TRBD1 as a possible D gene (5 bases). Trimming took 2 bases from V and 2 from J, leaving 11 bases between them. CDR1 SGHDT and CDR2 YYEEEE come from the germline V gene. The CDR3 spans 14 residues. CDR3 region: CASSFAAGTYEQYF. CDR3 DNA: TGTGCCAGCAGCTTTGCAGCAGGGACCTACGAGCAGTACTTC.

The chain employs TRBV11-2 and TRBJ2-3; 10 nucleotides align to TRBD2. The CDR3 totals 17 residues. The V gene end was trimmed by 0 bases and the J gene end by 10 bases; junction bases not matched to a gene: 13. Germline V lookup: CDR1 SGHAT, CDR2 FQNNGV. CDR3 sequence: CASSLESLGLAGVPQYF. CDR3 in DNA: TGTGCCAGCAGCTTAGAAAGTCTCGGCCTAGCGGGAGTTCCGCAGTATTTT.

The V and J genes are TRBV7-2 and TRBJ1-2, with 7 positions matching TRBD1. The junction had 3 bases not matched to a gene; V was cut back by 1 base and J by 1 base. The germline CDR1 and CDR2 sequences are SGHTA and FQGNSA. CDR3 length: 15 amino acids. The CDR3 sequence is CASSLEGQINYGYTF. The CDR3, as DNA: TGTGCCAGCAGCTTAGAGGGACAGATTAACTATGGCTACACCTTC.

This clone was observed a few times. The CDR3, as DNA: TGTGCCAGCAGCCCCCGGGGCCGCACAGATACGCAGTATTTT. It yields the protein CASSPRGRTDTQYF. V usage is TRBV9 and J usage is TRBJ2-3; D may correspond to TRBD1 or TRBD2 (5 bases each). This CDR3 has 14 amino acids. From germline, CDR1 is SGDLS and CDR2 YYNGEE. The V end lost 4 bases, the J end lost 1 base, and 10 bases lay between the germline ends.

This rearrangement joins TRBV9 to TRBJ2-7, with D perhaps TRBD1 (7 bases). Germline-derived CDR1 and CDR2 are SGDLS and YYNGEE. Trimming cost V 0 bases and J 6 bases, with 10 bases left between them. There are 13 residues in the CDR3. CDR3 sequence: CASSVDQGGEQYF. CDR3 in DNA: TGTGCCAGCAGCGTAGACCAGGGGGGCGAGCAGTACTTC.

The rearrangement uses TRBV7-9 and TRBJ2-3, with 10 bases fitting TRBD2. The CDR3 runs 16 residues. Per germline, CDR1 SEHNR and CDR2 FQNEAQ (reference sequence). The V gene end was trimmed by 5 bases and the J gene end by 0 bases; junction bases not matched to a gene: 5. CDR3 protein: CASSGSGRRSTDTQYF. The CDR3 DNA follows: TGTGCCAGCAGCGGTAGCGGGAGGAGGAGCACAGATACGCAGTATTTT.